Sequencing of this T cell receptor (beta chain) was carried out in a study of shared clonotypes between healthy human individuals (dated by TCRdb to 2018 to 2020). In the study overall: The cohort included a few men and a couple of women between 18 and 49 years of age. For each donor, three plates each were used for CD4 naive and CD4 memory, two plates were used for CD8 naive, and one plate was used for CD8 memory. To estimate repertoire size and how much clonotypes are shared between individuals, the study performed deep sequencing of blood TCR repertoires from a handful of healthy adults. Per donor, leukapheresis produced somewhere between about 0.9 and 10 billion PBMCs. Different laboratories and diverse techniques were used to prepare libraries and sequence TCR repertoires, to increase sequencing depth and limit assay-specific biases. Paper-wide results and their limitations: Naive subsets generally had larger estimated clonotype richness than memory subsets did. Even with the large sequencing depth, rarefaction of the sorted-subset datasets indicated that sequencing was incomplete. Because the study included only a small number of donors, the genetic and exposure-history diversity represented was limited. Clonotypes shared by all four sorted-subset donors showed higher generation probabilities than non-shared clonotypes. Pairwise subsampling led to the expectation that sequencing depth would affect the degree of clonotype sharing among donors. Sampling was limited to blood, and TCR repertoires in tissue likely differ from TCR repertoires in blood. Sharing across a handful of donors was observed for approximately 4.6% of naive CD4, 3% to 3.5% of naive CD8, 2.3% of memory CD4, and roughly 0.43% of memory CD8 clonotypes.

Healthy HIV-negative adults with no recently reported acute infections or vaccinations were included as donors. Only Caucasian adults living in Nashville, Tennessee, USA were represented among the donors. CD4+ T cells were enriched through magnetic negative selection, after which naive cells were positively selected on CD45RA and the remaining negative fraction served as the memory subset. Blood was collected by leukapheresis, and PBMCs were isolated by Ficoll-Histopaque density gradient centrifugation and then cryopreserved in liquid nitrogen vapor phase. Analytical flow cytometry was used to check the purity and quantity of each magnetically sorted T cell population. Each sorted fraction had its genomic DNA isolated and then quantified by UV absorbance on a Nanodrop 2000c. Using the deep immunoSEQ assay, TCR CDR3 regions were amplified from genomic DNA by multiplex PCR. Extracted genomic DNA from each cell subset was distributed evenly across all wells of several immunoSEQ 96-well plates, and each plate was treated as a replicate. Each replicate PCR for sorted subsets received around 210 ng genomic DNA, equal to about 30,000 T cell genomes. Purified libraries were quantified with a Qubit 3.0 fluorometer, sized on a Bioanalyzer 2100, and re-quantified with the KAPA Library Quantification kit. Each immunoSEQ 96-well plate was sequenced on its own single-read 150-cycle Illumina NextSeq 550 flow cell. For the original study's pipeline: Because the immunoSEQ output held only junctional sequences and lacked quality scores, the filtering could not match the filtering applied to full-length reads. Sequences were annotated with PyIR, a Python wrapper for IgBLAST v1.9, and V/J genes and CDR3 were assigned using IMGT germline references. Reads with weak V/J assignments (E-value above 1e-6), missing CDR3, stop codons, out-of-frame junctions, or ambiguous translated residues were removed. V3J clonotypes were defined by identical inferred V gene, J gene, and CDR3 amino acid sequence. Percentage overlap between repertoires was calculated by dividing the number of shared unique clonotypes by the size of the smaller repertoire. Richness of each repertoire was evaluated using RTK rarefaction, the Chao1 estimator, and Recon v2.1 estimates of unobserved clonotypes. For all TCRbeta clonotypes obtained by the gDNA method from four donors, generation probabilities were computed with OLGA. TCRdb mirrors the immuneACCESS table, restricted to in-frame sequences. Some clones are absent from its copies; in checked studies, under half trace to an unresolved V gene, and the reason for the others is unknown. That table gives V, J and clone size, and the DNA gave D and trimming. The sample data list hundreds of thousands of clones, and around three quarters of these were observed just once. 1.5% to 2% of the sample belongs to the ten largest clones.

CDR1 and CDR2 are read off the germline V gene (reference sequence) as DFQATT and SNEGSKA. From the cysteine through the phenylalanine, the CDR3 covers 8 amino acids. Just the 24-base CDR3 DNA is kept, in frame starting at base 1. In its sample, this clone was seen a few times. Its antigen is still unknown. At one of its ends the junction is not consistent with the germline gene, which may arise from a read error. The sample consisted of memory CD4+ T cells sorted from blood. The cell subset or site label corresponds to: CD45RA-negative fraction. The sequence derives from a woman between 25 and 40 years old in good health. The V gene is TRBV20-1 and the J gene is TRBJ1-2; possibly the D gene is TRBD1, per 5 matching bases. The CDR3 here reads CSARWDLF. The bases are TGCAGTGCTAGATGGGACCTTTTC.